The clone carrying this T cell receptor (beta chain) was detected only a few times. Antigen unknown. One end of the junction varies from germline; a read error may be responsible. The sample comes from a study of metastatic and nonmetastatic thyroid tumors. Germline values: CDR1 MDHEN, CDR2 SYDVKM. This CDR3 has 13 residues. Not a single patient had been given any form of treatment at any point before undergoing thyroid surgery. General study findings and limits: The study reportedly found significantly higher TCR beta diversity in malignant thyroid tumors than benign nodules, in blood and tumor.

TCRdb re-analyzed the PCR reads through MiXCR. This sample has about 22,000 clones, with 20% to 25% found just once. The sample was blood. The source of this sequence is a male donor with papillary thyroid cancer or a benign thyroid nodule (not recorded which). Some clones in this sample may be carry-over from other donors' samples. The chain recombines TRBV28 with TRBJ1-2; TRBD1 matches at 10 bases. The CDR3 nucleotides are TGCGCCAGCTGTGGGACAGGGGAGGATGGCTACACCTTC. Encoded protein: CASCGTGEDGYTF.